The clone carrying this TCR beta chain has more than one count but fewer than ten. The CDR3 extends over 14 amino acids. V lost 10 bases to trimming and J lost 3 bases, with 16 bases between them. Germline lookup yields CDR1 SNHLY and CDR2 FYNNEI. The data stem from a study of T cells after yellow fever vaccination. Whole-study findings and limits: Some clonotypes, a small share, were shared between CD4 and CD8 compartments. A secondary response was less intense yet reached its peak sooner, at day 5 versus 15.

TCRdb re-derived calls from the 5' RACE reads in MiXCR, one entry per CDR3 protein. The data hold over 65,000 distinct CDR3 sequences, with less than 15% observed a single time. The clonotype comes from a man aged 18 to 30 who received the YFV17D yellow fever vaccine. The gene calls are TRBV2 and TRBJ2-1, with D possibly matching TRBD2 (6 bases). The specimen was CD8+ T cells not binding an NS4B(214-222) dextramer, sorted from PBMCs, collected approximately 22 days after the first yellow fever vaccination. In DNA form, the CDR3 reads TGTGCCATAGAGGGGCGGGGCTACTACAATGAGCAGTTCTTC. Its protein product is CAIEGRGYYNEQFF.